These T cell receptor beta chains were read from a single sample in a study of cytomegalovirus exposure and HLA in healthy donors. TCRdb's copy holds only in-frame clones and misses some; the assay was immunoSEQ multiplex PCR. The data show about 140,000 clones, around two thirds seen once. The specimen sequenced was PBMCs. These receptors were collected from a man aged 25-45 years in good health and CMV-seropositive. Both conserved end residues are part of each CDR3. D genes are given only for firm matches. Size is omitted from some rows. Given values are once, few, many or a class for expanded clones.

.	TRBD2	TRBV5-1	TRBJ2-1	CASSAVGASGSGDEQFF	TGCGCCAGCAGCGCGGTGGGGGCTAGCGGGAGCGGTGATGAGCAGTTCTTC
.	TRBD1	TRBV30	TRBJ2-5	CAWSEQGAFKQYF	TGTGCCTGGAGTGAACAGGGGGCCTTTAAGCAGTACTTC
.	.	TRBV30	TRBJ1-2	CAWSEDARRGYAF	TGTGCCTGGAGCGAGGACGCGCGGCGGGGCTACGCCTTC
.	TRBD2	TRBV30	TRBJ2-1	CAWNRIGLAGSYEQFF	TGTGCCTGGAATAGAATAGGACTAGCGGGTTCATATGAGCAGTTCTTC
.	TRBD1	TRBV4-1	TRBJ1-1	CASSLDRAHTEAFF	TGCGCCAGCAGTCTAGACAGGGCCCACACTGAAGCTTTCTTT
once	.	TRBV7-6	TRBJ2-7	CASSYSGNSYEQYF	TGTGCCAGCAGCTATAGCGGAAACTCCTACGAGCAGTACTTC
.	.	TRBV14	TRBJ2-2	CASSQSSGFVGELFF	TGTGCCAGCAGCCAAAGTTCGGGTTTCGTCGGGGAGCTGTTTTTT
.	.	TRBV6-5	TRBJ2-4	CASSYSRRLAKNIQYF	TGTGCCAGCAGTTACTCAAGGAGGCTAGCCAAAAACATTCAGTACTTC
few	TRBD1	TRBV18	TRBJ1-1	CASSTTGLNTEAFF	TGTGCCAGCTCGACGACAGGGCTGAACACTGAAGCTTTCTTT
.	.	TRBV5-1	TRBJ2-3	CASSLSPRLEITDTQYF	TGCGCCAGCAGCCTGAGTCCACGACTAGAAATTACAGATACGCAGTATTTT
.	TRBD2	TRBV5-1	TRBJ2-4	CASSSGLAGEVIQYF	TGCGCCAGCAGCTCGGGACTAGCGGGAGAAGTCATTCAGTACTTC
.	.	TRBV30	TRBJ1-1	CAWSAREGGYTEAFF	TGTGCCTGGAGTGCCCGGGAGGGAGGGTACACTGAAGCTTTCTTT
.	.	TRBV9	TRBJ1-1	CASSATFETEAFF	TGTGCCAGCAGCGCCACCTTCGAGACTGAAGCTTTCTTT
.	.	TRBV4-2	TRBJ2-1	CASSQRGEQFF	TGTGCCAGCAGCCAAAGGGGTGAGCAGTTCTTC
.	TRBD1	TRBV7-3	TRBJ1-5	CASSEALLGTGAWQPQHF	TGTGCCAGCAGTGAAGCCCTACTTGGGACAGGGGCGTGGCAGCCCCAGCATTTT
.	TRBD2	TRBV7-9	TRBJ2-4	CAIPAGWGKAKNIQYF	TGTGCCATTCCAGCGGGGTGGGGCAAAGCCAAAAACATTCAGTACTTC
.	TRBD2	TRBV9	TRBJ2-3	CASSASTSGGTDTQYF	TGTGCCAGCAGCGCATCGACTAGCGGGGGCACAGATACGCAGTATTTT
.	TRBD2	TRBV19	TRBJ2-1	CASSIDSGGSSYNEQFF	TGTGCCAGTAGTATAGATAGTGGCGGGAGCTCCTACAATGAGCAGTTCTTC
.	.	TRBV7-2	TRBJ2-1	CASSLSPRSHNEQFF	TGTGCCAGCAGCTTAAGCCCGCGGTCCCACAATGAGCAGTTCTTC
once	.	TRBV11-2	TRBJ1-1	CASSPGQQNTEAFF	TGTGCCAGCAGTCCGGGACAACAGAACACTGAAGCTTTCTTT
few	.	TRBV11-2	TRBJ2-7	CASSSPTSSYEQYF	TGTGCCAGCAGCTCTCCGACTAGCTCCTACGAGCAGTACTTC
.	TRBD1	TRBV5-5	TRBJ1-1	CASSLAGGQNTEAFF	TGTGCCAGCAGCTTGGCAGGGGGCCAGAACACTGAAGCTTTCTTT
.	TRBD2	TRBV27	TRBJ2-7	CASSLLADPYEQYF	TGTGCCAGCAGTTTACTAGCGGACCCCTACGAGCAGTACTTC
.	TRBD2	TRBV6-4	TRBJ2-3	CASSVTSGSWDTQYF	TGTGCCAGCAGTGTGACTAGCGGGAGCTGGGATACGCAGTATTTT
.	.	TRBV5-4	TRBJ1-1	CASSLRQDTEAFF	TGTGCCAGCAGCCTACGTCAAGACACTGAAGCTTTCTTT
.	TRBD2	TRBV19	TRBJ2-5	CASSIGLAGEVTQYF	TGTGCCAGTAGTATTGGGCTAGCGGGAGAGGTAACCCAGTACTTC
.	TRBD2	TRBV19	TRBJ2-1	CASSMIGRAEQFF	TGTGCCAGTAGTATGATCGGGAGGGCCGAGCAGTTCTTC
.	.	TRBV10-3	TRBJ1-4	CAIRDEVLREKLFF	TGTGCCATCAGAGACGAGGTGCTCCGGGAAAAACTGTTTTTT
.	TRBD1	TRBV6-1	TRBJ1-5	CASSEAGTGGQPQHF	TGTGCCAGCAGTGAAGCGGGGACAGGAGGCCAGCCCCAGCATTTT
.	.	TRBV10-3	TRBJ1-1	CAIRFALNTEAFF	TGTGCCATCCGGTTCGCCCTGAACACTGAAGCTTTCTTT
.	TRBD1	TRBV6-1	TRBJ1-2	CASSPDRGLNYGYTF	TGTGCCAGCAGTCCAGACAGGGGGCTGAACTATGGCTACACCTTC
.	TRBD2	TRBV5-6	TRBJ2-5	CASSLTTGGQETQYF	TGTGCCAGCAGCTTGACCACGGGGGGACAAGAGACCCAGTACTTC
.	TRBD2	TRBV18	TRBJ2-1	CASSPPGSGRAGLNEQFF	TGTGCCAGCTCACCACCGGGTAGCGGGAGGGCCGGATTGAATGAGCAGTTCTTC
.	TRBD1	TRBV5-1	TRBJ2-7	CASSYGTGLFEQYF	TGCGCCAGCAGCTATGGGACAGGGCTGTTCGAGCAGTACTTC
.	TRBD2	TRBV19	TRBJ2-2	CASSSIAGVPTGELFF	TGTGCCAGTAGTTCGATAGCGGGAGTGCCCACCGGGGAGCTGTTTTTT
.	.	TRBV28	TRBJ1-1	CASSLRTVRGAEAFF	TGTGCCAGCAGTTTAAGGACAGTTCGGGGAGCTGAAGCTTTCTTT
few	TRBD2	TRBV6-6	TRBJ2-1	CASSYYRAGGSDEQFF	TGTGCCAGCAGTTACTATCGAGCGGGAGGGTCGGATGAGCAGTTCTTC
.	.	TRBV7-3	TRBJ2-3	CASSLTPRLPAYF	TGTGCCAGCAGCTTAACCCCCCGACTCCCAGCGTATTTT
.	.	TRBV10-3	TRBJ1-2	CAISELVEYGYTF	TGTGCCATCAGTGAGCTGGTGGAGTATGGCTACACCTTC
.	TRBD2	TRBV29-1	TRBJ2-3	CSAIAGATDTQYF	TGCAGCGCTATAGCGGGAGCCACAGATACGCAGTATTTT
.	.	TRBV6-6	TRBJ1-3	CASSTGGFSSGNTIYF	TGTGCCAGCAGTACCGGGGGGTTTAGTTCCGGAAACACCATATATTTT
.	.	TRBV27	TRBJ2-7	CASSSRTRPTNEQYF	TGTGCCAGCAGTAGCCGGACAAGACCTACCAACGAGCAGTACTTC
few	.	TRBV4-1	TRBJ1-2	CASSQDWPGPFEGYTF	TGCGCCAGCAGCCAAGATTGGCCAGGCCCTTTTGAAGGCTACACCTTC
once	.	TRBV30	TRBJ2-4	CAWSVLLRSTKNIQYF	TGTGCCTGGAGTGTTTTATTGAGATCTACCAAAAACATTCAGTACTTC
.	TRBD1	TRBV9	TRBJ2-2	CASSRPRTGVWAGELFF	TGTGCCAGCAGCCGACCGCGTACAGGGGTGTGGGCCGGGGAGCTGTTTTTT
few	.	TRBV6-4	TRBJ2-2	CASRRLGNTGELFF	TGTGCCAGCAGGCGACTAGGAAACACCGGGGAGCTGTTTTTT
.	.	TRBV28	TRBJ2-7	CASSTMSYEQYF	TGTGCCAGTTCTACTATGAGCTACGAGCAGTACTTC
.	.	TRBV15	TRBJ1-3	CATSRDMGRGNTIYF	TGTGCCACCAGCAGAGATATGGGGCGTGGAAACACCATATATTTT
.	.	TRBV2	TRBJ1-4	CASSDGGGEKLFF	TGTGCCAGCAGTGACGGGGGGGGTGAAAAACTGTTTTTT
.	.	TRBV11-2	TRBJ1-4	CASSLLPRMGEEKLFF	TGTGCCAGCAGCTTACTCCCCAGGATGGGCGAAGAAAAACTGTTTTTT
few	TRBD1	TRBV10-3	TRBJ1-1	CAISFAGQGSSEAFF	TGTGCCATCAGTTTTGCGGGACAGGGGTCGTCTGAAGCTTTCTTT